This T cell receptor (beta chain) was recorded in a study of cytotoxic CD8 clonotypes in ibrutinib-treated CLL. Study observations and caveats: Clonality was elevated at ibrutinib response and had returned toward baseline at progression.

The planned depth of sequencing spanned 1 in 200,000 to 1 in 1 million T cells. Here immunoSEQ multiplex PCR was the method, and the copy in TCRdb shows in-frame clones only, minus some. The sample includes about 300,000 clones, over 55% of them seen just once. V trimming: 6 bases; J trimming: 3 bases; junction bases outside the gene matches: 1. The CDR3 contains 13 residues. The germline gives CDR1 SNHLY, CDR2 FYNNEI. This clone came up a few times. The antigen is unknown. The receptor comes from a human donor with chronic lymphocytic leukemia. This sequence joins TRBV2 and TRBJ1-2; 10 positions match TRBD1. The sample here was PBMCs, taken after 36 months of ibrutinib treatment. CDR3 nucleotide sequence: TGTGCCAGCAGGGGACAGGGGTACTATGGCTACACCTTC. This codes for CASRGQGYYGYTF.